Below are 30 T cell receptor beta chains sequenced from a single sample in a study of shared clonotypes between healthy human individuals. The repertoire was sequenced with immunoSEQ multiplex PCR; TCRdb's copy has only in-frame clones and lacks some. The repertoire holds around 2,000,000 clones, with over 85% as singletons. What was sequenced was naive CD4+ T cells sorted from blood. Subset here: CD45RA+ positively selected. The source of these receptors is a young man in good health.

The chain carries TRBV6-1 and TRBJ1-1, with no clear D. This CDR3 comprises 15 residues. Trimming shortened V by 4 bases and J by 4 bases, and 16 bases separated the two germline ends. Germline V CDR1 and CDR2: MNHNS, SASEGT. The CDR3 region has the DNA TGTGCCAGCAGTGCTACGGGGTTGCTAGGCACTGAAGCTTTCTTT. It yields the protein CASSATGLLGTEAFF.

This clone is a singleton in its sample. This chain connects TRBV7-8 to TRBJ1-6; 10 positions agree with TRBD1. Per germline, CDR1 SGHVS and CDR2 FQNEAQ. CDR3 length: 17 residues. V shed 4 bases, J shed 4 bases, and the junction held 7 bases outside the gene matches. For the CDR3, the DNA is TGTGCCAGCAGCTCCGGGACAGGGGTTACATATAATTCACCCCTCCACTTT. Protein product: CASSSGTGVTYNSPLHF.

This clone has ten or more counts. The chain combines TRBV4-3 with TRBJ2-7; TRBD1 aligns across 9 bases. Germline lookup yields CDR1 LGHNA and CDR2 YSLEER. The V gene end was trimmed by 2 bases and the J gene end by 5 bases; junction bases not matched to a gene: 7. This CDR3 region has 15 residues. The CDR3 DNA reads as TGCGCCAGCAGCCAACGAACAGGGGGCTTAAACGAGCAGTACTTC. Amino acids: CASSQRTGGLNEQYF.

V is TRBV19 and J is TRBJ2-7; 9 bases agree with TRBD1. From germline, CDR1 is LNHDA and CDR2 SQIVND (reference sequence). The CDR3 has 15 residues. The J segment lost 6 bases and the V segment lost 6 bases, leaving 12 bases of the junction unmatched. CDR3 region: CASSPPGQGSPEQYF. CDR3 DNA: TGTGCCAGTAGCCCTCCGGGACAGGGATCGCCCGAGCAGTACTTC.

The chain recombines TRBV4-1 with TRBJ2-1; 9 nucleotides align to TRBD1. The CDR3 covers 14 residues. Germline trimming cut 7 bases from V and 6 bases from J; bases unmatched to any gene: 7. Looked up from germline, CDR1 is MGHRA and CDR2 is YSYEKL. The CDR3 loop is CASTPGQGLNEQFF. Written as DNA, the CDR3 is TGCGCCAGCACACCGGGACAGGGTCTCAATGAGCAGTTCTTC.

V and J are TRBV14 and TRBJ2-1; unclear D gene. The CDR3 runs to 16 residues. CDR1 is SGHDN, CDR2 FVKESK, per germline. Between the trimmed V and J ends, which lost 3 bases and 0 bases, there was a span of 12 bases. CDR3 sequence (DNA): TGTGCCAGCAGCCAGTCTCAGGTTAGCTCCTACAATGAGCAGTTCTTC. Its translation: CASSQSQVSSYNEQFF.

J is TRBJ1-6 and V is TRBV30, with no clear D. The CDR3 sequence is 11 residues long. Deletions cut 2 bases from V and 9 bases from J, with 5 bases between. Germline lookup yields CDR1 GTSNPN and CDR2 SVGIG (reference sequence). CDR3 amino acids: CAWSSGSPLHF. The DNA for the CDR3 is TGTGCCTGGAGTTCGGGTTCACCCCTCCACTTT.

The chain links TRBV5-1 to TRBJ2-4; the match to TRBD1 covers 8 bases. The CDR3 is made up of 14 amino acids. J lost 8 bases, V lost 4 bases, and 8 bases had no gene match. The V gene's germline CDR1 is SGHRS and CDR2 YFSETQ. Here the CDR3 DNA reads TGCGCCAGCAGCGATCAGGGGGCTGGGGACATTCAGTACTTC. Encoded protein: CASSDQGAGDIQYF.

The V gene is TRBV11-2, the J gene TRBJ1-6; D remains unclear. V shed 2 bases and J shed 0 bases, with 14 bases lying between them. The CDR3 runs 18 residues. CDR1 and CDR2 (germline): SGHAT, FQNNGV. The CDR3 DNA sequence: TGTGCCAGCAGCTTATTCTTGGCAGGAAGCTCCTATAATTCACCCCTCCACTTT. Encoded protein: CASSLFLAGSSYNSPLHF.

DNA for the CDR3: TGTGCCAGCAGAAAACAGGGAGACGAGCAGTACTTC. This translates into CASRKQGDEQYF. J is TRBJ2-7 and V is TRBV6-6; weak D call: TRBD1 (6 bases). This CDR3 is 12 amino acids long. From germline, CDR1 is MNHNY and CDR2 SVGAGI (reference sequence). Trimming cost V 6 bases and J 5 bases, with 11 bases left between them.

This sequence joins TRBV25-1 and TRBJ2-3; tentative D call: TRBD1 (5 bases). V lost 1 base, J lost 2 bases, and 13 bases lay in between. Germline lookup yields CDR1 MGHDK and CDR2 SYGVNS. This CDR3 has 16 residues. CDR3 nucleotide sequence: TGTGCCAGCAGTGAATTGGACAATCTCCCCACAGATACGCAGTATTTT. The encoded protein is CASSELDNLPTDTQYF.

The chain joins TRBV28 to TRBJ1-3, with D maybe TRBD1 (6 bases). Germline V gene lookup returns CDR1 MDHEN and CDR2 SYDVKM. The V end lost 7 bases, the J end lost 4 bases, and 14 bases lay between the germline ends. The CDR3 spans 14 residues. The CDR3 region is CASTRWQGGNTIYF. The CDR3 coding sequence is TGTGCCAGCACCCGATGGCAGGGGGGAAACACCATATATTTT.

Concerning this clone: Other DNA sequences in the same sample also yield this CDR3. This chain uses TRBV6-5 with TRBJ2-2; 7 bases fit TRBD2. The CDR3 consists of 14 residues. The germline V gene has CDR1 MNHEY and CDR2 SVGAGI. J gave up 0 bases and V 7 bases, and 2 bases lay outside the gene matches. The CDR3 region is CASKRGTNTGELFF. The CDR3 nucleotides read TGTGCCAGCAAGCGGGGTACGAACACCGGGGAGCTGTTTTTT.

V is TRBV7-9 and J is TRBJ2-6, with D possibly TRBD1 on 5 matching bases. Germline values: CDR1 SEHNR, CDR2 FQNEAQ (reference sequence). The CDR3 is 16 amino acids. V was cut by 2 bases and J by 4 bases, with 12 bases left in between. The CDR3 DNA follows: TGTGCCAGCAGCTTACAGGGAACGGTCGGGGCCAACGTCCTGACTTTC. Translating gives CASSLQGTVGANVLTF.

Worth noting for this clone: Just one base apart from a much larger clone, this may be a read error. The CDR3 DNA is TGTGCCAGCAGCTCTAACTACGAGCAGTACTTC. This gives the protein CASSSNYEQYF. This chain links TRBV11-1 with TRBJ2-7; D gene unclear. The V and J ends lost 4 bases and 3 bases respectively, with 4 bases between them. Germline V gene sequence: CDR1 SGHAT, CDR2 FQDESV (reference sequence). This CDR3 is 11 amino acids long.

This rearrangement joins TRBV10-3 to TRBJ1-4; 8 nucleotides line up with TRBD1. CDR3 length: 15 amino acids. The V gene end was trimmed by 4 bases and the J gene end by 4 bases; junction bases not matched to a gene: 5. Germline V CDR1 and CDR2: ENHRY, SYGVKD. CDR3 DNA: TGTGCCATCAGTGGCGGACAGGGTGTTAATGAAAAACTGTTTTTT. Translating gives CAISGGQGVNEKLFF.

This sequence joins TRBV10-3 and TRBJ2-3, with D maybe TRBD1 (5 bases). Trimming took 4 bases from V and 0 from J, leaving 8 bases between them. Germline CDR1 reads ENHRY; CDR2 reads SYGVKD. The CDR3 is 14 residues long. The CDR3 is CAISGSGSTDTQYF. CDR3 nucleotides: TGTGCCATCAGTGGATCAGGGAGCACAGATACGCAGTATTTT.

The CDR3 protein is CASSQDPIVGNSPLHF. Written as DNA, the CDR3 is TGCGCCAGCAGCCAAGATCCTATAGTGGGGAATTCACCCCTCCACTTT. The J gene is TRBJ1-6, the V gene TRBV4-3; D uncertain. V lost 0 bases, J lost 7 bases, and 13 bases lay in between. CDR1 is LGHNA, CDR2 YSLEER, per germline. This CDR3 contains 16 residues.

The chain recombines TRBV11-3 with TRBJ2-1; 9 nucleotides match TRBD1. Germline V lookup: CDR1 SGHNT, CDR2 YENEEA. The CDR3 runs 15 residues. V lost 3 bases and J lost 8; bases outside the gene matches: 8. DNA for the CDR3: TGTGCCAGCAGCTTGGGACAGGGTTTTACCTATGAGCAGTTCTTC. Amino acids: CASSLGQGFTYEQFF.

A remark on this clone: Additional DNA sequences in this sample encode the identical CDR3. The CDR3 coding sequence is TGCGCCAGCAGCCCAGGGACAGCCACACCCTATGGCTACACCTTC. This codes for CASSPGTATPYGYTF. The chain couples TRBV5-1 to TRBJ1-2; TRBD1 agrees at 7 bases. There are 15 residues in the CDR3. With 4 bases clipped from V and 4 bases from J, the junction kept 10 bases outside the gene matches. The germline gives CDR1 SGHRS, CDR2 YFSETQ.

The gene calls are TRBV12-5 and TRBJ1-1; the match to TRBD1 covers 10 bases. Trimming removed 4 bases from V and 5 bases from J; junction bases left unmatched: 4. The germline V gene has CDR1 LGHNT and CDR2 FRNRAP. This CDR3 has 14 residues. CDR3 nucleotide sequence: TGTGCTAGTGGTTCGAGGACAGGGGGTACTGAAGCTTTCTTT. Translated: CASGSRTGGTEAFF.

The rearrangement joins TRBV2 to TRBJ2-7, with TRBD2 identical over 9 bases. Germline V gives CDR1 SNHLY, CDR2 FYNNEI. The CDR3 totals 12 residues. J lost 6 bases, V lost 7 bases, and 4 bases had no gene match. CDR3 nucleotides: TGTGCCAGCAATTTAGCGGGAGCCGAGCAGTACTTC. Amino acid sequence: CASNLAGAEQYF.

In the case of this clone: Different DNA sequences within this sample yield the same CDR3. CDR3: CASSYSGGFSYEQYF. In nucleotides, the CDR3 is TGTGCCAGCAGTTACTCCGGGGGGTTCTCCTACGAGCAGTACTTC. The rearrangement joins TRBV6-5 to TRBJ2-7, with TRBD2 matching over 7 bases. This CDR3 region has 15 residues. Per germline, CDR1 MNHEY and CDR2 SVGAGI. V was clipped by 0 bases and J by 0 bases; unmatched bases: 2.

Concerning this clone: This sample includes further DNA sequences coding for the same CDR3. The CDR3 is CASSLGQQETQYF. Here the CDR3 DNA reads TGTGCCAGCAGCTTGGGGCAGCAAGAGACCCAGTACTTC. V gene TRBV5-6 combines with J gene TRBJ2-5; D unresolved. V was pared by 0 bases and J by 2 bases, with 5 bases between. Germline V CDR1 and CDR2: SGHDT, YYEEEE. This CDR3 spans 13 amino acids.

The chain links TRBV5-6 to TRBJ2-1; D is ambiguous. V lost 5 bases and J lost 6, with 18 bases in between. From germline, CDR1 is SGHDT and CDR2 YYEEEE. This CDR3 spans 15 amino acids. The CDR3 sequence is CASSRDEFYFNEQFF. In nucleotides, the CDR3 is TGTGCCAGCAGTCGCGACGAGTTCTACTTCAATGAGCAGTTCTTC.

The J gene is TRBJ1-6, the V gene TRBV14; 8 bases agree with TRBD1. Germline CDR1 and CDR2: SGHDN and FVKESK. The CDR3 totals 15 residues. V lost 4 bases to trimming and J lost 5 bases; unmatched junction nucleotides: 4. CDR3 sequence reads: CASSPGQGDNSPLHF. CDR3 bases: TGTGCCAGCAGCCCCGGACAGGGTGATAATTCACCCCTCCACTTT.

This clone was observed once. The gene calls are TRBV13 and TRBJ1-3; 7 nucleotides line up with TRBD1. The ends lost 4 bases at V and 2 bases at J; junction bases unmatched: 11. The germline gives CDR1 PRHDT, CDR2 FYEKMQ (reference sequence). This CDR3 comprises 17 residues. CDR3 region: CASSYRFIQGAGNTIYF. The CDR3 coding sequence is TGTGCCAGCAGCTACCGGTTCATTCAGGGGGCTGGAAACACCATATATTTT.

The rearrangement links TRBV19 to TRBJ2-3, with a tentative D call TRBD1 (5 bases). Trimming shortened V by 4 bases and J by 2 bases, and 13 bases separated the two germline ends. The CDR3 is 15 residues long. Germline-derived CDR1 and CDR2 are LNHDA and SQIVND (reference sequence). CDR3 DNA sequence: TGTGCCAGTAGTAAACAGGTATTAGTCACAGATACGCAGTATTTT. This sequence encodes CASSKQVLVTDTQYF.

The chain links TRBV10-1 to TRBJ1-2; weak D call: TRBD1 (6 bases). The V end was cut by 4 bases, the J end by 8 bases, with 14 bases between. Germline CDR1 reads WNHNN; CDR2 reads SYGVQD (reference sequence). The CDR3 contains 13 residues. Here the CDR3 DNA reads TGCGCCAGCAGTGGGGGCCCAGGGGAGGGCTACACCTTC. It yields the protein CASSGGPGEGYTF.

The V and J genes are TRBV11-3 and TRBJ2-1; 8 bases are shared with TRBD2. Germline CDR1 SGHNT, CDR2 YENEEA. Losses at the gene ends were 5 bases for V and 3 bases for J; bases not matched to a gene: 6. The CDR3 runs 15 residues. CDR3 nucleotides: TGTGCCAGCAGCGCCGGGGGGGTAGGCTACAATGAGCAGTTCTTC. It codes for CASSAGGVGYNEQFF.